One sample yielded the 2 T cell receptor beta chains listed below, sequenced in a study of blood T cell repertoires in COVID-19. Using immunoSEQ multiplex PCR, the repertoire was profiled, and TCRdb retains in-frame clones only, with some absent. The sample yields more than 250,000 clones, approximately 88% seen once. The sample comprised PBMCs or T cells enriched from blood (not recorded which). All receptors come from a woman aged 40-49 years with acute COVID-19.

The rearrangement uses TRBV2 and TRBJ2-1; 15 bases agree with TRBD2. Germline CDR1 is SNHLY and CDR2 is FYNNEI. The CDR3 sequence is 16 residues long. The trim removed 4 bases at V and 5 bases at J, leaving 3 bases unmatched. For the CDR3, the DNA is TGTGCCAGCAGTGGGGGACTAGCGGGAGGTAACAATGAGCAGTTCTTC. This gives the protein CASSGGLAGGNNEQFF. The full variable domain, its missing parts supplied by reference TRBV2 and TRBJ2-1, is EPEVTQTPSHQVTQMGQEVILRCVPISNHLYFYWYRQILGQKVEFLVSFYNNEISEKSEIFDDQFSVERPDGSNFTLKIRSTKLEDSAMYFCASSGGLAGGNNEQFFGPGTRLTVL.

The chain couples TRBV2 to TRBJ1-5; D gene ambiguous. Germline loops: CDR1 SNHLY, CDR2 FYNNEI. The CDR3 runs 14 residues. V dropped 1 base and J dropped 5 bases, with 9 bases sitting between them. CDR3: CASSEVAEDQPQHF. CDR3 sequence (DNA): TGTGCCAGCAGTGAAGTTGCAGAAGATCAGCCCCAGCATTTT.